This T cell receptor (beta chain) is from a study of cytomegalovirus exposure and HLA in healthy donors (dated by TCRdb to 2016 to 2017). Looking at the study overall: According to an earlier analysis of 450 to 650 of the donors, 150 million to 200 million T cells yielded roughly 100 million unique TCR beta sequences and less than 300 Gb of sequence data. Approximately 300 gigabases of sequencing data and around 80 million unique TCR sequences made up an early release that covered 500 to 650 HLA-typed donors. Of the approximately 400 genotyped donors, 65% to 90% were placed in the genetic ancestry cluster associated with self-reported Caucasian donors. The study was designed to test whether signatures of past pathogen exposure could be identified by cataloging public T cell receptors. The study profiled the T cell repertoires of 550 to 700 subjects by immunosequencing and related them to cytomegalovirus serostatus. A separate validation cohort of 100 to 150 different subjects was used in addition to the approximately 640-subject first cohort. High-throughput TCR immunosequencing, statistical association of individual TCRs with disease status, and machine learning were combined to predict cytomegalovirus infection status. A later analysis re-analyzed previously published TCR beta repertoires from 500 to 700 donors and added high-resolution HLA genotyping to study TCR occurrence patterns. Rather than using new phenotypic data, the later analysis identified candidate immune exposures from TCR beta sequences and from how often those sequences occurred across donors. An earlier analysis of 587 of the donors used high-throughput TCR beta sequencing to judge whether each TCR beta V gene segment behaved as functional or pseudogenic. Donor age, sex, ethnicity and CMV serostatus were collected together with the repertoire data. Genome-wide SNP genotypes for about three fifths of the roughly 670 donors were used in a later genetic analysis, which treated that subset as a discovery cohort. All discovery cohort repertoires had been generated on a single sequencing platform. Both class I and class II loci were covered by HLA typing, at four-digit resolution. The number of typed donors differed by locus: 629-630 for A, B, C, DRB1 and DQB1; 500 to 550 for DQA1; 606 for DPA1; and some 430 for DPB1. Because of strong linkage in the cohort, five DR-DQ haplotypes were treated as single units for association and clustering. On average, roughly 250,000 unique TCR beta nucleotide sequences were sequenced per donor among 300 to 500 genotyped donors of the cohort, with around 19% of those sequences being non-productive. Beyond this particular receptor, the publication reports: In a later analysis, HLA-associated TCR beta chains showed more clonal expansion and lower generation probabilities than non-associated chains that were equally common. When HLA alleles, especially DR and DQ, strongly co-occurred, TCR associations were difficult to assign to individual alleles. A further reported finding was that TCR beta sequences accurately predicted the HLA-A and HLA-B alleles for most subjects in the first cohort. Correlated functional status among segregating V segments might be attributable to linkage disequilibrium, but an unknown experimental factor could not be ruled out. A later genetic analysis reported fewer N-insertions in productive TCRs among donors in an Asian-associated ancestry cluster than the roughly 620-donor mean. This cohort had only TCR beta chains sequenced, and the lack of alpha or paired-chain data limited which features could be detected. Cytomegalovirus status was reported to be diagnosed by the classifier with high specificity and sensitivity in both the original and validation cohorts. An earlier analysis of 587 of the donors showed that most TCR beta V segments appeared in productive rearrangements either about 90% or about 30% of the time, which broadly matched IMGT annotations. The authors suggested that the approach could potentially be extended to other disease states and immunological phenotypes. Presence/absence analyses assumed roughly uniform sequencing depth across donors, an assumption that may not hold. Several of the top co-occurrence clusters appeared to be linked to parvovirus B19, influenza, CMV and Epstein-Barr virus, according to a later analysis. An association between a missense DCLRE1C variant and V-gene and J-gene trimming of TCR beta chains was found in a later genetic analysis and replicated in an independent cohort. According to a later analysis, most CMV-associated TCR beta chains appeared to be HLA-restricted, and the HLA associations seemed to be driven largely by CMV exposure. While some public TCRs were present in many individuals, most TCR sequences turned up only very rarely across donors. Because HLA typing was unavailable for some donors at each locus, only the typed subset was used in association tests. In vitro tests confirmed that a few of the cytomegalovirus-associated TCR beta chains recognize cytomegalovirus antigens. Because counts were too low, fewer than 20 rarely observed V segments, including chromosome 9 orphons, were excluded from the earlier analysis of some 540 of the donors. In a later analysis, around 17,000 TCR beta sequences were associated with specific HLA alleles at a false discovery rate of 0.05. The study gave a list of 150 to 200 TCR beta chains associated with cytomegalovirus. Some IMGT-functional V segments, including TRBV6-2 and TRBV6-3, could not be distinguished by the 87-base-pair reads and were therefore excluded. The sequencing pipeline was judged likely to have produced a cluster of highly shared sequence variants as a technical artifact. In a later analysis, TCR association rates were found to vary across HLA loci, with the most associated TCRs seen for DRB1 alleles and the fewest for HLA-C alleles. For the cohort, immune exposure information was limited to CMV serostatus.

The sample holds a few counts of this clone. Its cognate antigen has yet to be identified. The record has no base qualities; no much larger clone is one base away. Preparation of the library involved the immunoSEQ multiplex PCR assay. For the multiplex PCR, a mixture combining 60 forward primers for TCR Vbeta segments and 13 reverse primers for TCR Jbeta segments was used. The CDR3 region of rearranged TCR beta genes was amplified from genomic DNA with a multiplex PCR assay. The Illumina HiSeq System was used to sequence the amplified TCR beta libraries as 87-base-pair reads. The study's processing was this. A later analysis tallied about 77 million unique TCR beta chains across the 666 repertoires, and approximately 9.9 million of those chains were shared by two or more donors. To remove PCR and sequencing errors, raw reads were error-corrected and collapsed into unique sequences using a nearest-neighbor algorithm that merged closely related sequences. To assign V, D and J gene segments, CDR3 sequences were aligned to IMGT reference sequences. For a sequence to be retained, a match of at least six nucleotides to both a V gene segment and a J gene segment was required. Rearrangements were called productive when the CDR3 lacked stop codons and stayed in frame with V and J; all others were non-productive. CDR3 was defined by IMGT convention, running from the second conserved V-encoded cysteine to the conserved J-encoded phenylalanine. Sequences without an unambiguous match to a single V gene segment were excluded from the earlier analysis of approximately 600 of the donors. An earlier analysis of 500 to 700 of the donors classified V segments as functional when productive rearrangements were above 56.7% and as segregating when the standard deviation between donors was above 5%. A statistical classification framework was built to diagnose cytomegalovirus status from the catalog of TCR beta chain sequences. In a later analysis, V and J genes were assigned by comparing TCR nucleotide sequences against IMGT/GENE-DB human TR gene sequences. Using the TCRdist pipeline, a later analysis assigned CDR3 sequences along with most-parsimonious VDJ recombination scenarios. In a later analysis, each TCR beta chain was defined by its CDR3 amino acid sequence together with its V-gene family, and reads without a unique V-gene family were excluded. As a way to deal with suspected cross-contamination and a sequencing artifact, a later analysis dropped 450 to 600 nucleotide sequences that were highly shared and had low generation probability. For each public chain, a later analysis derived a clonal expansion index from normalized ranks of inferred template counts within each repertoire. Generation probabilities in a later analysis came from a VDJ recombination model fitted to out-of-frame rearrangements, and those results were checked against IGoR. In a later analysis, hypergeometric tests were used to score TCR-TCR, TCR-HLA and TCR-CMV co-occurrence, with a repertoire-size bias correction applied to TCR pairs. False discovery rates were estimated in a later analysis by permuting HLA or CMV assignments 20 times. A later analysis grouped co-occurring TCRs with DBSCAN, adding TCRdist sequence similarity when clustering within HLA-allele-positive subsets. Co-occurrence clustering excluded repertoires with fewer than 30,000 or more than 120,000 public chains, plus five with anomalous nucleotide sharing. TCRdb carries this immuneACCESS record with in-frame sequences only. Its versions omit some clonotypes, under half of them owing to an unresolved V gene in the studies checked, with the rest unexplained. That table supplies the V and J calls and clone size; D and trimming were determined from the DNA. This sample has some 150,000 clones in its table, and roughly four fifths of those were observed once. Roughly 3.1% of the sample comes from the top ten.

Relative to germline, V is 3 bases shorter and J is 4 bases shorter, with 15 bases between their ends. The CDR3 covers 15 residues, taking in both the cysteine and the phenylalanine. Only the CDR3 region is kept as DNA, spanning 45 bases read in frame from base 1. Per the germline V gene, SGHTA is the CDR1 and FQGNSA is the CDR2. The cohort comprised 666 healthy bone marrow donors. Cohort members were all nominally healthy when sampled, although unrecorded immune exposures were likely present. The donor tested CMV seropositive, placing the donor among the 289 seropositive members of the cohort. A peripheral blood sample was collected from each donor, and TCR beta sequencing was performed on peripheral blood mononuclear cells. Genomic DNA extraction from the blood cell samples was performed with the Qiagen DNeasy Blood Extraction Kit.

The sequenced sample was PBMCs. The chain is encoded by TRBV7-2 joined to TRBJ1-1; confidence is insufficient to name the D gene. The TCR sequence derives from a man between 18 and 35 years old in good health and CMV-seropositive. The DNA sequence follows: TGTGCCAGCAGCTTCCGAGGCCCCACGGGCACTGAAGCTTTCTTT. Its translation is CASSFRGPTGTEAFF.